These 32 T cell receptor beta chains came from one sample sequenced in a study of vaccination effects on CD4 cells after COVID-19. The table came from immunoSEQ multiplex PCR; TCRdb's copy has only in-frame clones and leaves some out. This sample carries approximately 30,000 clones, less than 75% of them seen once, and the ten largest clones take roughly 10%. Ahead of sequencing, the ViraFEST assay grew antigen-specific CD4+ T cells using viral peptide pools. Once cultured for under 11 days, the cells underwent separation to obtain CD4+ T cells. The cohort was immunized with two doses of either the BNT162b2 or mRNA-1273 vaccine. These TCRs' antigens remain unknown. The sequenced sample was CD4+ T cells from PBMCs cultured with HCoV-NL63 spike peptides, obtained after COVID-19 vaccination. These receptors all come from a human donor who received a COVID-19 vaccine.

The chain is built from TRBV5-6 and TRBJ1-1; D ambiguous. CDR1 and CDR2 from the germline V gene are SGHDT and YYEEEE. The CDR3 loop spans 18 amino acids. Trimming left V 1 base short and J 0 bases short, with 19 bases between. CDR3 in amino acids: CASSLRPEGLDVNTEAFF. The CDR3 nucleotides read TGTGCCAGCAGCTTGAGGCCCGAAGGGCTTGACGTGAACACTGAAGCTTTCTTT.

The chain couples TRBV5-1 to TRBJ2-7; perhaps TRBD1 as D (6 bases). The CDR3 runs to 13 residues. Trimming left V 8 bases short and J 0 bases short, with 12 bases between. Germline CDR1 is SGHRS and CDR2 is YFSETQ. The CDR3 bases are TGCGCCAGTCGGGACACCAACTCCTACGAGCAGTACTTC. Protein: CASRDTNSYEQYF. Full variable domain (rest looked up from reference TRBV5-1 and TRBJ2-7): KAGVTQTPRYLIKTRGQQVTLSCSPISGHRSVSWYQQTPGQGLQFLFEYFSETQRNKGNFPGRFSGRQFSNSRSEMNVSTLELGDSALYLCASRDTNSYEQYFGPGTRLTVT.

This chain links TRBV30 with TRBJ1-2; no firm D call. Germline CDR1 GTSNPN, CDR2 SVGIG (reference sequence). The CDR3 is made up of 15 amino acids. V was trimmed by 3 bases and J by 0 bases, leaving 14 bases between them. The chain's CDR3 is CAWSMERRSNYGYTF. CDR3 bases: TGTGCCTGGAGCATGGAAAGACGTTCTAACTATGGCTACACCTTC.

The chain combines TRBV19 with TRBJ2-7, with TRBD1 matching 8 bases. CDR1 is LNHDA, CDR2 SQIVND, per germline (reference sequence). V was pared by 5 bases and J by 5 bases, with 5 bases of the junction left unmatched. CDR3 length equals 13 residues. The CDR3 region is CASSHDRGDEQYF. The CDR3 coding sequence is TGTGCCAGTAGTCACGACAGGGGAGACGAGCAGTACTTC.

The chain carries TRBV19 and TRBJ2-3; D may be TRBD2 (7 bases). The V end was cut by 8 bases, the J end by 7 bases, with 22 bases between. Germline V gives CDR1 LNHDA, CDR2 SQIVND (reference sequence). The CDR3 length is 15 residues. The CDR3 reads CASDQGGGLTHTQYF. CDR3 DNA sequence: TGTGCCAGTGACCAAGGGGGGGGGCTGACTCATACGCAGTATTTT. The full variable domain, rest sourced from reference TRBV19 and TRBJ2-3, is DGGITQSPKYLFRKEGQNVTLSCEQNLNHDAMYWYRQDPGQGLRLIYYSQIVNDFQKGDIAEGYSVSREKKESFPLTVTSAQKNPTAFYLCASDQGGGLTHTQYFGPGTRLTVL.

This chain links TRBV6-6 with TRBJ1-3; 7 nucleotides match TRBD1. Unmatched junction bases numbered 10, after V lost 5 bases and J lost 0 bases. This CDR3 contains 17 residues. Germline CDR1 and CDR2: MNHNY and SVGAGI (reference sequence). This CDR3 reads CASSLGQASFSGNTIYF. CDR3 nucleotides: TGTGCCAGCAGTCTTGGACAGGCGTCATTCTCTGGAAACACCATATATTTT.

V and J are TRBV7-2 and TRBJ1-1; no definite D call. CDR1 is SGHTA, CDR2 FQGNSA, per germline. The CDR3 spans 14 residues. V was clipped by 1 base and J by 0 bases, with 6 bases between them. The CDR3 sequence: CASSLVAMNTEAFF. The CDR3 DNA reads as TGTGCCAGCAGCTTAGTGGCTATGAACACTGAAGCTTTCTTT.

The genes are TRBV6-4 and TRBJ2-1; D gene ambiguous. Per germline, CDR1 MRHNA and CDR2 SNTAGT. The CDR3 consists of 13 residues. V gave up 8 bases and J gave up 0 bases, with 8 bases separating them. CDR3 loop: CASLLGSYNEQFF. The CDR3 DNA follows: TGTGCCAGCTTGCTTGGCTCCTACAATGAGCAGTTCTTC.

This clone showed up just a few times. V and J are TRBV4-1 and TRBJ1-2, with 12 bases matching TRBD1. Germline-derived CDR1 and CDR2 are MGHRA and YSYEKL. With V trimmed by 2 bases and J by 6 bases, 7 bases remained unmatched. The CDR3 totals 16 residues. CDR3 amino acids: CASSQIGTGGGNGYTF. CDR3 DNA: TGCGCCAGCAGCCAAATTGGGACAGGGGGCGGGAATGGCTACACCTTC.

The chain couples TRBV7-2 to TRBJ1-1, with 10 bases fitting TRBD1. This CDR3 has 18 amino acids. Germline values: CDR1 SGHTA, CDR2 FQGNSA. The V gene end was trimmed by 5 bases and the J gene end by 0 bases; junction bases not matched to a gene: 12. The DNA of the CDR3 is TGTGCCAGCAGCCCGTTGGGCGGGACAGGGGTTATGAACACTGAAGCTTTCTTT. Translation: CASSPLGGTGVMNTEAFF.

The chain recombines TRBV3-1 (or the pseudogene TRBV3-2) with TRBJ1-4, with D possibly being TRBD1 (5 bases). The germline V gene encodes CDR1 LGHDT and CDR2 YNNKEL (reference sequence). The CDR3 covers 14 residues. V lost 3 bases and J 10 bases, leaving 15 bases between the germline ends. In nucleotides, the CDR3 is TGTGCCAGCAGCCAGAACTCCAGGGTTGGAAAACTGTTTTTT. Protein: CASSQNSRVGKLFF.

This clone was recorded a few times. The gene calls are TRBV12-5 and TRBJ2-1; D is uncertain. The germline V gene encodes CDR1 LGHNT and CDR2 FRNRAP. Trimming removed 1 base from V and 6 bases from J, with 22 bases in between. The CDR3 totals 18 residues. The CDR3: CASGLGTWTASRGNEQFF. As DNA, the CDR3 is TGTGCTAGTGGTTTGGGCACTTGGACGGCCTCCCGTGGCAATGAGCAGTTCTTC.

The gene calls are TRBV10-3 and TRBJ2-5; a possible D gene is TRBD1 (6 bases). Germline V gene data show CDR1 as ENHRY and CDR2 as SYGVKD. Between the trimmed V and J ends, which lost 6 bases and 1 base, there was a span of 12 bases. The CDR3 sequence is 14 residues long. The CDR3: CAISQQGIQETQYF. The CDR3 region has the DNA TGTGCCATCAGCCAACAGGGCATCCAAGAGACCCAGTACTTC.

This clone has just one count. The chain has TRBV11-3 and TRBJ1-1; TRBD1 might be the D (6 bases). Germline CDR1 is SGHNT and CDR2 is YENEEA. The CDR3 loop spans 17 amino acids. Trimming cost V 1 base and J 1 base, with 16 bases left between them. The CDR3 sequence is CASSLGSVAGENTEAFF. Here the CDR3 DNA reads TGTGCCAGCAGCTTAGGCTCTGTCGCAGGGGAGAACACTGAAGCTTTCTTT.

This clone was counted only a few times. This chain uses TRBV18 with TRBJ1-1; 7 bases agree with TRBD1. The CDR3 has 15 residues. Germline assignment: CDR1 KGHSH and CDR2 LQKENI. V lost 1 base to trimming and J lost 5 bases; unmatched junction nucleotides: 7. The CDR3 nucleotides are TGTGCCAGCTCACCACTGTCCGGCAGGGGGACTGAAGCTTTCTTT. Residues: CASSPLSGRGTEAFF.

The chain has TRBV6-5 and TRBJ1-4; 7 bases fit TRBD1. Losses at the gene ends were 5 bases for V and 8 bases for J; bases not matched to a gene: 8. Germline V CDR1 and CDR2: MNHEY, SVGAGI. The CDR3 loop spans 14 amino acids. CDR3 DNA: TGTGCCAGCAGTCTCGACAGGGTTGTGGAAAAACTGTTTTTT. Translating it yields CASSLDRVVEKLFF.

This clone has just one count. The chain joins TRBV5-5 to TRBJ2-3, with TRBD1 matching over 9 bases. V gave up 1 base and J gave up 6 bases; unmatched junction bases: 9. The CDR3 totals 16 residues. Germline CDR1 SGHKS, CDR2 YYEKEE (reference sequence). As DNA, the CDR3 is TGTGCCAGCAGCTTGACAGGGGGCCTGATTGGGGATACGCAGTATTTT. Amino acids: CASSLTGGLIGDTQYF.

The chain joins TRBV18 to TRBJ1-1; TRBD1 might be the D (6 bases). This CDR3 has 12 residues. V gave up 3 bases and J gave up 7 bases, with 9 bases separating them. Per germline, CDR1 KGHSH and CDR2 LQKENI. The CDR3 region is CASSPTGIEAFF. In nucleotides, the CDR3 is TGTGCCAGCTCACCTACAGGGATTGAAGCTTTCTTT.

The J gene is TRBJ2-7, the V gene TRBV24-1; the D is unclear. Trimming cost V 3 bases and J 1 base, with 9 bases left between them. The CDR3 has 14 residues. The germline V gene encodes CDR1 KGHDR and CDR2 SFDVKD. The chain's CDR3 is CATSDPPRSYEQYF. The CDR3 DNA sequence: TGTGCCACCAGTGATCCCCCCAGGTCCTACGAGCAGTACTTC.

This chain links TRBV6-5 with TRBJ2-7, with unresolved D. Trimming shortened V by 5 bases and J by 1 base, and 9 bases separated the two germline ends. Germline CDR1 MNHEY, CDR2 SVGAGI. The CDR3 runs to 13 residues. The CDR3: CASSPSFSYEQYF. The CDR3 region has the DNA TGTGCCAGCAGTCCCAGTTTTTCCTACGAGCAGTACTTC.

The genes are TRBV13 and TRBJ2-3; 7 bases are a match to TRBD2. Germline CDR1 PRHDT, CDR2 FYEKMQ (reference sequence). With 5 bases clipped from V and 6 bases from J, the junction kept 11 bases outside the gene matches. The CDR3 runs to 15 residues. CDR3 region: CASSDSRASGDTQYF. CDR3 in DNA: TGTGCCAGCAGCGACTCCCGGGCTAGCGGTGATACGCAGTATTTT.

Here the CDR3 DNA reads TGCGCCAGCAGCATAGGGACAGTTTTTGACGAGCAGTACTTC. Translated: CASSIGTVFDEQYF. J is TRBJ2-7 and V is TRBV5-1, with 7 bases that match TRBD1. Trimming cost V 4 bases and J 5 bases; bases outside gene matches: 9. Germline V gene lookup returns CDR1 SGHRS and CDR2 YFSETQ. The CDR3 runs 14 residues. The variable domain in full, with the rest retrieved from reference TRBV5-1 and TRBJ2-7, is KAGVTQTPRYLIKTRGQQVTLSCSPISGHRSVSWYQQTPGQGLQFLFEYFSETQRNKGNFPGRFSGRQFSNSRSEMNVSTLELGDSALYLCASSIGTVFDEQYFGPGTRLTVT.

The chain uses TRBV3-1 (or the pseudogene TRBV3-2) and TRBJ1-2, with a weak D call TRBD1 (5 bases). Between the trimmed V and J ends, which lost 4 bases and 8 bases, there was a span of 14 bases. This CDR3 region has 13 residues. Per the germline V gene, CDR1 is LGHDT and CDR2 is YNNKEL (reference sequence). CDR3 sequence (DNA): TGTGCCAGCAGCCTGGAGCGGGGGGGAGGCTACACCTTC. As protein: CASSLERGGGYTF.

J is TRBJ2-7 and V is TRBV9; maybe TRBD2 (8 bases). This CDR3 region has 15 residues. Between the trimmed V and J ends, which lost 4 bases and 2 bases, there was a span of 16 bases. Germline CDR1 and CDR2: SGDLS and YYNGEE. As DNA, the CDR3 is TGTGCCAGCAGCCCTCCCGGGAGGGGGCCCTACGAGCAGTACTTC. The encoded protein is CASSPPGRGPYEQYF.

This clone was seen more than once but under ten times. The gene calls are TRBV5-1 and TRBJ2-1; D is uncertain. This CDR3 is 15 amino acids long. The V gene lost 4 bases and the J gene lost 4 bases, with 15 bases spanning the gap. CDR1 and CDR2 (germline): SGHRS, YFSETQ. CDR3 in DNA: TGCGCCAGCAGCCGGCCTACCGAGAGATACAATGAGCAGTTCTTC. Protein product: CASSRPTERYNEQFF.

CDR3 sequence: CSVHRRVEAFF. Here the CDR3 DNA reads TGCAGCGTTCATAGGAGAGTTGAAGCTTTCTTT. The V gene is TRBV29-1, the J gene TRBJ1-1; D is unclear. CDR3 length: 11 residues. Germline values: CDR1 SQVTM, CDR2 ANQGSEA. Trimming left V 5 bases short and J 7 bases short, with 11 bases between.

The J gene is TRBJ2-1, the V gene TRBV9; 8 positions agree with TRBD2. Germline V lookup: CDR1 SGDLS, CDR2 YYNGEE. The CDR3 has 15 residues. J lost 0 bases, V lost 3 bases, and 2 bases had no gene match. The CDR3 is CASSAGGASYNEQFF. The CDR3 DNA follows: TGTGCCAGCAGCGCGGGGGGGGCCTCCTACAATGAGCAGTTCTTC.

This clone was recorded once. Here the CDR3 DNA reads TGTGCCAGCAGCTTATATAAAGGGACCGGGGAGCTGTTTTTT. As protein: CASSLYKGTGELFF. This rearrangement joins TRBV11-3 to TRBJ2-2; D gene unclear. The CDR3 contains 14 residues. Germline CDR1 is SGHNT and CDR2 is YENEEA. V lost 2 bases and J lost 5, with 9 bases in between. Full variable domain (outside the CDR3, taken from reference TRBV11-3 and TRBJ2-2): EAGVVQSPRYKIIEKKQPVAFWCNPISGHNTLYWYLQNLGQGPELLIRYENEEAVDDSQLPKDRFSAERLKGVDSTLKIQPAELGDSAVYLCASSLYKGTGELFFGEGSRLTVL.

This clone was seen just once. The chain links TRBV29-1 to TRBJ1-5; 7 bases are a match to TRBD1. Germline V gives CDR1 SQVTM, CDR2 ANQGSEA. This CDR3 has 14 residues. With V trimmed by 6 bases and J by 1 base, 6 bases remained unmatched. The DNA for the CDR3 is TGCAGCGTCGTGACAGGGAGCAGCAATCAGCCCCAGCATTTT. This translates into CSVVTGSSNQPQHF.

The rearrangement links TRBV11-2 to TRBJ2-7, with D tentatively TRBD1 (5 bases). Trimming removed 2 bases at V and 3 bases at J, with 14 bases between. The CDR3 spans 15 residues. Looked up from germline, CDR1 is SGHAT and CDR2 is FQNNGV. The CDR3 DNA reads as TGTGCCAGCAGCTTAAGTAACAGGAGATTCTACGAGCAGTACTTC. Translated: CASSLSNRRFYEQYF.

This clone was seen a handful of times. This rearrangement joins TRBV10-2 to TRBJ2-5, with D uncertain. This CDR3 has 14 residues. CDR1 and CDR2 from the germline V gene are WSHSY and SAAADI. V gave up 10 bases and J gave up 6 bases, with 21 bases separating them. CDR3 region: CATSPSGSRQTQYF. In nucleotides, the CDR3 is TGCGCCACCTCCCCCTCGGGTAGCCGCCAGACCCAGTACTTC.

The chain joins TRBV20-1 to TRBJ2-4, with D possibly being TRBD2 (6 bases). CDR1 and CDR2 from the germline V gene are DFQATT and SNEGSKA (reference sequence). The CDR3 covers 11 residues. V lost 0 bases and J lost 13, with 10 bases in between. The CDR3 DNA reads TGCAGTGCTAGAGACAACCGGGAGCAGTACTTC. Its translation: CSARDNREQYF.